These T cell receptor beta chains were read from a single sample in a study of OX40 agonist ivuxolimab in advanced cancers. The data were produced by immunoSEQ multiplex PCR, yet TCRdb's version contains in-frame clones alone and is incomplete. This sample has some 45,000 clones, with about 75% found just once. The material was CD4+ or CD8+ T cells sorted from blood, obtained in a trial of the OX40 agonist ivuxolimab. The receptors were sampled from an adult with an advanced solid tumor such as melanoma, head and neck, liver or kidney cancer. The CDR3 runs from the conserved cysteine through the conserved F or W. A D gene is named only where the DNA matches it firmly. Not every row has a clone size; where given, it reads once, few, many or a size class.

d_gene,abundance,j_gene,v_gene,CDR3nt,CDR3aa
.,.,TRBJ2-2,TRBV19,TGTGCCAGTAGTATAAGGCAGGCCAACACCGGGGAGCTGTTTTTT,CASSIRQANTGELFF
.,.,TRBJ1-1,TRBV11-2,TGTGCCAGCAGCTTGACTGTCCGATCGAACACTGAAGCTTTCTTT,CASSLTVRSNTEAFF
.,.,TRBJ2-7,TRBV27,TGTGCCAGCAGTTTGTTAGGCGGCACCCACTACGAGCAGTACTTC,CASSLLGGTHYEQYF
.,.,TRBJ2-5,TRBV18,TGTGCCAGCTCATACCAAGAGACCCAGTACTTC,CASSYQETQYF
TRBD2,.,TRBJ2-1,TRBV7-9,TGTGCCAGCAGCTCGGGCGGGAGGGCCTTTAATGAGCAGTTCTTC,CASSSGGRAFNEQFF
TRBD1,.,TRBJ1-1,TRBV20-1,TGCAGTGCTAGGCGAGACAGGGGTAACATCTTT,CSARRDRGNIF
.,.,TRBJ1-5,TRBV7-2,TGTGCCAGCAGCTTAGCTGGACTATATAGCAATCAGCCCCAGCATTTT,CASSLAGLYSNQPQHF
.,.,TRBJ2-1,TRBV11-2,TGTGCCAGCAGCATCCGCCGGGAACCTGCCTACAATGAGCAGTTCTTC,CASSIRREPAYNEQFF
.,.,TRBJ2-2,TRBV2,TGTGCCAGCAGTGAGAGGGCAGGGTCATCCACCGGGGAGCTGTTTTTT,CASSERAGSSTGELFF
TRBD2,.,TRBJ2-7,TRBV9,TGTGCCAGCAGTGTCAGCCTAGCGGGAACCTACGAGCAGTACTTC,CASSVSLAGTYEQYF
TRBD1,.,TRBJ2-2,TRBV2,TGTGCCAGCGAGACAGGGGGCAACACCGGGGAGCTGTTTTTT,CASETGGNTGELFF
TRBD1,.,TRBJ1-1,TRBV6-6,TGTGCCAGCAGTGATACCGGGACAGGGAACACTGAAGCTTTCTTT,CASSDTGTGNTEAFF
.,few,TRBJ1-5,TRBV2,TGTGCCAGCACTGAAACAGGGTATAGCAATCAGCCCCAGCATTTT,CASTETGYSNQPQHF
TRBD2,.,TRBJ2-4,TRBV7-2,TGTGCCAGCAGCTTAGCGGCGGGAGGGCGAAACATTCAGTACTTC,CASSLAAGGRNIQYF
TRBD2,.,TRBJ2-1,TRBV7-2,TGTGCCAGCAGGCCCCCGGGACTAGCGGGTAATGAGCAGTTCTTC,CASRPPGLAGNEQFF
.,few,TRBJ1-4,TRBV6-5,TGTGCCAGCAGTTACAGTCGGCAGGCGAAACTGTTTTTT,CASSYSRQAKLFF
TRBD2,.,TRBJ2-1,TRBV9,TGTGCCAGCAGCGTAGGGGGCGGGGGCTCCTACAATGAGCAGTTCTTC,CASSVGGGGSYNEQFF
.,.,TRBJ1-2,TRBV5-1,TGCGCCAGCAGCTACGAAATGGGGGCCTGGACGGTTGGCTACACCTTC,CASSYEMGAWTVGYTF
.,.,TRBJ2-5,TRBV6-5,TGTGCCAGCAGTATCGGGGACTCCCAAGAGACCCAGTACTTC,CASSIGDSQETQYF
TRBD1,.,TRBJ1-1,TRBV7-8,TGTGCCAGCAGCTGGGGACAGGGCTCTGTCACTGAAGCTTTCTTT,CASSWGQGSVTEAFF
.,.,TRBJ1-2,TRBV27,TGTGCCAGCAGTTATGCGAGAGCTAACTATGGCTACACCTTC,CASSYARANYGYTF
.,.,TRBJ1-5,TRBV18,TGTGCCAGCTCATCCCAGGGCAATCAGCCCCAGCATTTT,CASSSQGNQPQHF
TRBD2,few,TRBJ2-1,TRBV7-6,TGTGCCAGCAGCTTGGACGGGAGGGCCGGTTTCTTGGACAATGAGCAGTTCTTC,CASSLDGRAGFLDNEQFF
.,.,TRBJ1-4,TRBV4-3,TGCGCCAGCAGCCAAGATAGGGGACCTTCTGAAAAACTGTTTTTT,CASSQDRGPSEKLFF
.,.,TRBJ1-2,TRBV6-1,TGTGCCAGCATAAGGGCAGGGGCCGCGTCGGGCTACACCTTC,CASIRAGAASGYTF
.,once,TRBJ1-1,TRBV7-7,TGTGCCAGCAGCCGGGAAGCAAACACTGAAGCTTTCTTT,CASSREANTEAFF
.,.,TRBJ2-1,TRBV19,TGTGCCAGTAGCACCGTTACTCGTCAAGGTGAGCAGTTCTTC,CASSTVTRQGEQFF
.,.,TRBJ2-7,TRBV19,TGTGCCAGTAAGGATAGCGCGACCTACGAGCAGTACTTC,CASKDSATYEQYF
TRBD2,once,TRBJ2-1,TRBV9,TGTGCCAGCAGCTCGACTAGCGGGACCTACAATGAGCAGTTCTTC,CASSSTSGTYNEQFF
TRBD1,.,TRBJ1-2,TRBV6-4,TGTGCCCGCAGGGACAGCGCGAACTATGGCTACACCTTC,CARRDSANYGYTF
.,.,TRBJ1-1,TRBV18,TGTGCCAGCTCACCAGGGAATATAGTCGCTGAAGCTTTCTTT,CASSPGNIVAEAFF
TRBD2,.,TRBJ2-3,TRBV7-9,TGTGCCAGCAACCCGGGACTAGCATCCTATACGCAGTATTTT,CASNPGLASYTQYF
TRBD1,few,TRBJ2-5,TRBV11-2,TGTGCCAGCAGCTTTAACATCCTCCGGACAGGGAGGTTACGCGGGACCCAGTACTTC,CASSFNILRTGRLRGTQYF
.,few,TRBJ2-7,TRBV5-1,TGCGCCAGCAAGGTGGGGCACTCCTACGAGCAGTACTTC,CASKVGHSYEQYF
.,once,TRBJ2-2,TRBV9,TGTGCCAGCAGCCCCCATATGGGAGGGAACACCGGGGAGCTGTTTTTT,CASSPHMGGNTGELFF
.,.,TRBJ1-6,TRBV28,TGTGCCAGCACCTTTGCTAGCTCCTATAATTCACCCCTCCACTTT,CASTFASSYNSPLHF
TRBD1,.,TRBJ2-7,TRBV5-1,TGCGCCAGCAGCTTAACCGGGACAGGGGTAGACGAGCAGTACTTC,CASSLTGTGVDEQYF
.,.,TRBJ2-7,TRBV7-2,TGTGCCAGCAGCTTATATACGACAGCCCCAGGCGAGCAGTACTTC,CASSLYTTAPGEQYF
.,.,TRBJ1-5,TRBV6-6,TGTGCCAGCAGTTACGTGGAATCCCCCAATCAGCCCCAGCATTTT,CASSYVESPNQPQHF
TRBD2,.,TRBJ2-5,TRBV7-2,TGTGCCAGCAGAGTTGGACTAGCGGGACTTTACCAAGAGACCCAGTACTTC,CASRVGLAGLYQETQYF
.,.,TRBJ2-1,TRBV11-2,TGTGCCAGCAGCTTAGTGTTGGGTAATGGGTTGTTCTTC,CASSLVLGNGLFF
TRBD2,few,TRBJ2-1,TRBV29-1,TGCAGCTCAGAGCGGGAGGGCCCCTACAATGAGCAGTTCTTC,CSSEREGPYNEQFF
.,.,TRBJ1-2,TRBV4-1,TGCGCCAGCAGCCAAGTGGAGGCAGACTTCTATGGCTACACCTTC,CASSQVEADFYGYTF
.,.,TRBJ2-2,TRBV5-1,TGCGCCAGCAGCACAAGCGACGCGAACACCGGGGAGCTGTTTTTT,CASSTSDANTGELFF
TRBD1,few,TRBJ1-5,TRBV18,TGTGCCAGCTCACCACCGGGGACAGAGTCACAGCATTTT,CASSPPGTESQHF
TRBD2,.,TRBJ2-7,TRBV30,TGTGCCTGGAGTGTCGTAGTAGCGGGAGTTCCCAACGAGCAGTACTTC,CAWSVVVAGVPNEQYF
TRBD1,.,TRBJ2-5,TRBV2,TGTGCCAGCAGTACCGACAGGGATGGAGAGACCCAGTACTTC,CASSTDRDGETQYF
TRBD1,.,TRBJ2-3,TRBV6-5,TGTGCCAGCAGTGGAGGACAGGGTTGGGGAGATACGCAGTATTTT,CASSGGQGWGDTQYF